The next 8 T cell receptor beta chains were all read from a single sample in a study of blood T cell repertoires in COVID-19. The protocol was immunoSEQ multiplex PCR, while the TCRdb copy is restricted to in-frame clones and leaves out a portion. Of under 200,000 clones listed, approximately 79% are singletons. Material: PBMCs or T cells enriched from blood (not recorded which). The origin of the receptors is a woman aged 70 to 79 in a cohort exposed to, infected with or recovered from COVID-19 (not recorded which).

The CDR3 reads CASSLVALRVDTQYF. The CDR3, as DNA: TGTGCCAGCAGCTTAGTTGCCCTCCGGGTGGATACGCAGTATTTT. The J gene is TRBJ2-3, the V gene TRBV7-9; D uncertain. This CDR3 spans 15 amino acids. The V and J ends lost 1 base and 6 bases respectively, with 14 bases between them. CDR1 and CDR2 from the germline V gene are SEHNR and FQNEAQ (reference sequence).

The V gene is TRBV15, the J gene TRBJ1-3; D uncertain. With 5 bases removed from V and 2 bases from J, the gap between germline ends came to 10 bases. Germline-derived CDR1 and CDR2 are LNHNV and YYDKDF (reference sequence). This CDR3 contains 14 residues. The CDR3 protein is CATSLSTAGNTIYF. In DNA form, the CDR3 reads TGTGCCACCAGCCTAAGCACAGCTGGAAACACCATATATTTT.

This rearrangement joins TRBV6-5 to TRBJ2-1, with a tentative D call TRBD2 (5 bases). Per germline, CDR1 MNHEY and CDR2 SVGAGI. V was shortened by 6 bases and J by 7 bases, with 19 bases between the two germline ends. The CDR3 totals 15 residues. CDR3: CASSPTQGTGNEQFF. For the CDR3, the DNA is TGTGCCAGCAGCCCGACCCAAGGTACGGGGAATGAGCAGTTCTTC.

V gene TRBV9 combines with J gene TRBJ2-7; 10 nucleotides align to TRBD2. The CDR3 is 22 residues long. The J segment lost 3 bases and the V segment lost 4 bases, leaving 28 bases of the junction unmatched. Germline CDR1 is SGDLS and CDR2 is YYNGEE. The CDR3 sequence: CASSRDWASGSLGGGSNYEQYF. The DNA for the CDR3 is TGTGCCAGCAGCCGCGACTGGGCTAGCGGGAGTCTTGGTGGGGGGTCAAACTACGAGCAGTACTTC.

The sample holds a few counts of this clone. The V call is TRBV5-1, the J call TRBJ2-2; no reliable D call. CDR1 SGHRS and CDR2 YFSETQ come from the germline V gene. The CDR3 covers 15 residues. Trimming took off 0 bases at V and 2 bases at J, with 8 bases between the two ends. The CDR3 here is CASSLATVNTGELFF. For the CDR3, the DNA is TGCGCCAGCAGCTTGGCCACAGTAAACACCGGGGAGCTGTTTTTT.

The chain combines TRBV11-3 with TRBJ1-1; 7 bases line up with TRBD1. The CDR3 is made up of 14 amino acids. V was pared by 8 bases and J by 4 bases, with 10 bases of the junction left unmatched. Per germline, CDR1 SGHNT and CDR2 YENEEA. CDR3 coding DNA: TGTGCCAGCGAGAACACAGGGGTAGGCACTGAAGCTTTCTTT. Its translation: CASENTGVGTEAFF.

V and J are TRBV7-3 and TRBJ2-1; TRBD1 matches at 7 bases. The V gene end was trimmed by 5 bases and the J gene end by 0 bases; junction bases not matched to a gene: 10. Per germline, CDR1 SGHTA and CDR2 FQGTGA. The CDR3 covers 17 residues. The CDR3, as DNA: TGTGCCAGCAGCCCCTATAGGGGGCGGAGCTCCTACAATGAGCAGTTCTTC. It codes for CASSPYRGRSSYNEQFF. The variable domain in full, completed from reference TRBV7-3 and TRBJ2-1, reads GAGVSQTPSNKVTEKGKYVELRCDPISGHTALYWYRQSLGQGPEFLIYFQGTGAADDSGLPNDRFFAVRPEGSVSTLKIQRTERGDSAVYLCASSPYRGRSSYNEQFFGPGTRLTVL.

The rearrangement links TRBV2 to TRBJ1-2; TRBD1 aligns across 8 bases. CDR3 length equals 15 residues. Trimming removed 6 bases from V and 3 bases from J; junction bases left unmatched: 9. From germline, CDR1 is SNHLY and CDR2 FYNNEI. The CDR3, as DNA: TGTGCCAGCAGCTCCTTAACAGGGGGGGACTATGGCTACACCTTC. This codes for CASSSLTGGDYGYTF.